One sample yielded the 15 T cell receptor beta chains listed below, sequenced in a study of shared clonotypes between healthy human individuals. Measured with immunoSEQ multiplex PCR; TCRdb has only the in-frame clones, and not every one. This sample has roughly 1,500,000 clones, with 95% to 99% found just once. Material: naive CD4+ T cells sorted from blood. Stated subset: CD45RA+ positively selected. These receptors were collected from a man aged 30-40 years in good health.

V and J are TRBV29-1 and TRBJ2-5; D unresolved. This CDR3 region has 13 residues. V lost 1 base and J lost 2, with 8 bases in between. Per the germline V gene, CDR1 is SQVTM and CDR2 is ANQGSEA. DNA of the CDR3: TGCAGCGTTGAAGGATTTCTACAAGAGACCCAGTACTTC. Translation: CSVEGFLQETQYF.

This CDR3 is CASSLKEAGELFF. The CDR3 region has the DNA TGCGCCAGCAGCTTAAAGGAGGCCGGGGAGCTGTTTTTT. The rearrangement uses TRBV5-1 and TRBJ2-2; tentatively, D is TRBD2 (5 bases). Trimming removed 2 bases from V and 6 bases from J, with 8 bases in between. Germline CDR1 SGHRS, CDR2 YFSETQ. This CDR3 region has 13 residues.

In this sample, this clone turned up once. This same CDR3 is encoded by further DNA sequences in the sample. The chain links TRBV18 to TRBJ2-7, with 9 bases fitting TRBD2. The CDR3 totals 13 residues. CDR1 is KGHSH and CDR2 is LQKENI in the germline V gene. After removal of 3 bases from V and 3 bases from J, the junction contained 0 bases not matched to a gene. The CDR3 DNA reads TGTGCCAGCTCACCTAGCGGGAGCTACGAGCAGTACTTC. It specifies CASSPSGSYEQYF.

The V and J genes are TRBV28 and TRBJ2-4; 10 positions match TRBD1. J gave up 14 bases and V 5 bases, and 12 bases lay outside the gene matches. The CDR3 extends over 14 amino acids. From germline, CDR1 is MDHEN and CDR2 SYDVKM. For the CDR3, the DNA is TGTGCCAGCAGTACACCGGGACAGGGGACAGTGAAGTACTTC. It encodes CASSTPGQGTVKYF.

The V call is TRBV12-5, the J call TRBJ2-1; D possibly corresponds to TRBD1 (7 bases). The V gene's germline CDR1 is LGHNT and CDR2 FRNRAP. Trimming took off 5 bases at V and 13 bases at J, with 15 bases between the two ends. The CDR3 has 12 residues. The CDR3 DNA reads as TGTGCTAGTGGTAACCCTGGAGGGGGCCAGTTCTTC. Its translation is CASGNPGGGQFF.

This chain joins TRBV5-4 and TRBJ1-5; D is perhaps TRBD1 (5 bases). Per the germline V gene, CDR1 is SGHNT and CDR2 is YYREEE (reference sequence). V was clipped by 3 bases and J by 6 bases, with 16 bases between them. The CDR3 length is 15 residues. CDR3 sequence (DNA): TGTGCCAGCAGCTGGGGCAGGACATTGGGTCAGCCCCAGCATTTT. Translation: CASSWGRTLGQPQHF.

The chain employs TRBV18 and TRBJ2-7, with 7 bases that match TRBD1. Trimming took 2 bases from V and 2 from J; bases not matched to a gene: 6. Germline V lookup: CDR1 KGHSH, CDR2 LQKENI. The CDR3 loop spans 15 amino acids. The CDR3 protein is CASSPKGALTYEQYF. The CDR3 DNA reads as TGTGCCAGCTCACCAAAGGGGGCACTGACCTACGAGCAGTACTTC.

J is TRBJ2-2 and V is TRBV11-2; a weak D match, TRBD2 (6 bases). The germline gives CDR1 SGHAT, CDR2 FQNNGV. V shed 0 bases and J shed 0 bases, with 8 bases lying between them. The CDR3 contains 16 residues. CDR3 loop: CASSLEGTSNTGELFF. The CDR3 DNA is TGTGCCAGCAGCTTAGAGGGGACTTCGAACACCGGGGAGCTGTTTTTT.

The CDR3 here is CATDSRPDTQYF. CDR3 coding DNA: TGTGCCACCGACTCGAGGCCAGATACGCAGTATTTT. The chain combines TRBV6-5 with TRBJ2-3; D unresolved. In germline, CDR1 is MNHEY, CDR2 SVGAGI. The CDR3 length is 12 residues. The germline V and J ends were trimmed by 10 bases and 4 bases, with 12 bases remaining between them.

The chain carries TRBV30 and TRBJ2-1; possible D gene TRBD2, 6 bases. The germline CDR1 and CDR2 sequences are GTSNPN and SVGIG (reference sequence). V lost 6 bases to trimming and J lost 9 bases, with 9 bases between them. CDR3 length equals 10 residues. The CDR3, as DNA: TGTGCCTGCGGGAGAGGTGAGCAGTTCTTC. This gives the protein CACGRGEQFF.

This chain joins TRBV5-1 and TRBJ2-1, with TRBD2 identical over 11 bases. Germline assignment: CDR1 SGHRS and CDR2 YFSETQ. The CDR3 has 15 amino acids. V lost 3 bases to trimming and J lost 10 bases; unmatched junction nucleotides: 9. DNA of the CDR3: TGCGCCAGCAGCTCCTTAGCGGGAGGGCCGCTAGAGCAGTTCTTC. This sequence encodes CASSSLAGGPLEQFF.

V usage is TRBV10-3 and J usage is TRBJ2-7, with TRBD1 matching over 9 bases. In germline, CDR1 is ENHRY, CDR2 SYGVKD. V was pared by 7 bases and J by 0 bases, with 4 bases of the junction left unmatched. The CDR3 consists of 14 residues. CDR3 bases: TGTGCCATCACCCCGGGACAGGGCTCCTACGAGCAGTACTTC. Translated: CAITPGQGSYEQYF.

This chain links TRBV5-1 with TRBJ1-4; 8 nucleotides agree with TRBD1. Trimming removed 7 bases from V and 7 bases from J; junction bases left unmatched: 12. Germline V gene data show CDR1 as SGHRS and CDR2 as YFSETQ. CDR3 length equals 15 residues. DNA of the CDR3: TGCGCCAGCGCAGAGTCTGGACAGGGTGGTGAAAAACTGTTTTTT. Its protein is CASAESGQGGEKLFF.

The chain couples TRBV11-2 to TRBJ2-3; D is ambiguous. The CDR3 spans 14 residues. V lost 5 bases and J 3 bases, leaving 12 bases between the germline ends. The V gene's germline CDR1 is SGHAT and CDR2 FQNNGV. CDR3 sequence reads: CASSPWEGTDTQYF. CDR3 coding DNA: TGTGCCAGCAGCCCCTGGGAAGGTACAGATACGCAGTATTTT.

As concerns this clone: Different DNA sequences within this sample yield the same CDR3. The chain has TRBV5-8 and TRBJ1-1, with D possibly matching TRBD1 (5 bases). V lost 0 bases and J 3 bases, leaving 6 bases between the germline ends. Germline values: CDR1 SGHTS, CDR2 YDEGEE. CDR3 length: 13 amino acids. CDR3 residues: CASSLVGDTEAFF. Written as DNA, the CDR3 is TGTGCCAGCAGCTTGGTGGGGGACACTGAAGCTTTCTTT.